These 26 T cell receptor beta chains were all obtained from the same sample, sequenced in a study of PD-1 blockade in mismatch repair-deficient tumors. Assay used: immunoSEQ multiplex PCR; TCRdb lists only in-frame clones, some missing. The table has about 19,000 clones, around 80% seen once. The sample was PBMCs, taken 52 weeks after starting pembrolizumab. The origin of the receptors is an adult with mismatch repair-deficient cancer.

The chain joins TRBV5-1 to TRBJ2-3, with TRBD1 matching 7 bases. J gave up 4 bases and V 4 bases, and 9 bases lay outside the gene matches. The CDR3 totals 15 residues. The germline CDR1 and CDR2 sequences are SGHRS and YFSETQ. CDR3: CASSAQTGSADTQYF. The CDR3 DNA reads TGCGCCAGCAGCGCTCAGACAGGGAGCGCAGATACGCAGTATTTT.

The chain links TRBV18 to TRBJ2-1; 12 nucleotides line up with TRBD2. This CDR3 has 16 amino acids. Looked up from germline, CDR1 is KGHSH and CDR2 is LQKENI. After removal of 4 bases from V and 4 bases from J, the junction contained 5 bases not matched to a gene. The CDR3 nucleotides read TGTGCCAGCTCACGCATGGGACTAGCGGGTTACAATGAGCAGTTCTTC. This codes for CASSRMGLAGYNEQFF.

V usage is TRBV5-8 and J usage is TRBJ1-1; the D gene is possibly TRBD1 (5 bases). V was trimmed by 1 base and J by 1 base, leaving 14 bases between them. CDR3 length: 16 residues. Per germline, CDR1 SGHTS and CDR2 YDEGEE. CDR3 region: CASSLQLGQGNTEAFF. CDR3 nucleotides: TGTGCCAGCAGCTTGCAGTTAGGGCAGGGGAACACTGAAGCTTTCTTT.

The J gene is TRBJ2-6, the V gene TRBV5-1; D gene unclear. Between the trimmed V and J ends, which lost 0 bases and 12 bases, there was a span of 4 bases. Germline V gene sequence: CDR1 SGHRS, CDR2 YFSETQ. This CDR3 has 11 amino acids. This CDR3 is CASSLGAVLTF. The DNA for the CDR3 is TGCGCCAGCAGCTTGGGAGCCGTCCTGACTTTC. Full variable domain (missing parts from reference TRBV5-1 and TRBJ2-6): KAGVTQTPRYLIKTRGQQVTLSCSPISGHRSVSWYQQTPGQGLQFLFEYFSETQRNKGNFPGRFSGRQFSNSRSEMNVSTLELGDSALYLCASSLGAVLTFGAGSRLTVL.

This clone was observed a single time. The genes are TRBV5-1 and TRBJ1-4; TRBD1 matches 9 bases. Trimming took 0 bases from V and 7 from J; bases not matched to a gene: 7. Germline V gene data show CDR1 as SGHRS and CDR2 as YFSETQ. The CDR3 has 16 amino acids. CDR3 coding DNA: TGCGCCAGCAGCTTGGGGAACAGGGGGCGTATTGAAAAACTGTTTTTT. Amino acids: CASSLGNRGRIEKLFF.

The chain uses TRBV7-8 and TRBJ2-3; 12 bases match TRBD2. The CDR3 extends over 17 amino acids. The V segment lost 5 bases and the J segment 2 bases; nucleotides outside the gene matches: 8. Germline V gene sequence: CDR1 SGHVS, CDR2 FQNEAQ. The CDR3: CASSEQGLAGLTDTQYF. In DNA form, the CDR3 reads TGTGCCAGCAGCGAACAAGGACTAGCGGGACTCACAGATACGCAGTATTTT.

The rearrangement links TRBV27 to TRBJ2-6, with 8 bases identical to TRBD1. V lost 7 bases, J lost 3 bases, and 11 bases stayed unmatched. This CDR3 contains 17 residues. CDR1 MNHEY and CDR2 SMNVEV come from the germline V gene (reference sequence). Here the CDR3 reads CASTSYSTGGGANVLTF. In DNA form, the CDR3 reads TGTGCCAGCACCTCCTACTCCACAGGGGGTGGGGCCAACGTCCTGACTTTC.

This rearrangement joins TRBV30 to TRBJ2-1, with TRBD2 as a possible D gene (5 bases). V was cut by 1 base and J by 5 bases, with 15 bases left in between. CDR1 and CDR2 (germline): GTSNPN, SVGIG (reference sequence). This CDR3 is built from 15 residues. The CDR3, as DNA: TGTGCCTGGAGTGGCGGGCCAGAACGGAACAATGAGCAGTTCTTC. Translating gives CAWSGGPERNNEQFF.

The J gene is TRBJ2-1, the V gene TRBV5-1, with D maybe TRBD1 (6 bases). Trimming took 0 bases from V and 7 from J, leaving 11 bases between them. Germline-derived CDR1 and CDR2 are SGHRS and YFSETQ. The length of the CDR3 is 14 residues. CDR3 nucleotide sequence: TGCGCCAGCAGCTTGGTTGGGGGCTCGAATGAGCAGTTCTTC. Encoded protein: CASSLVGGSNEQFF.

The CDR3 here is CASSWPGTGRQETQYF. The CDR3 region has the DNA TGTGCCAGCAGTTGGCCCGGGACAGGGCGGCAAGAGACCCAGTACTTC. The chain joins TRBV28 to TRBJ2-5; TRBD1 matches at 9 bases. The CDR3 spans 16 residues. V gave up 4 bases and J gave up 2 bases; unmatched junction bases: 8. CDR1 MDHEN and CDR2 SYDVKM come from the germline V gene.

V usage is TRBV9 and J usage is TRBJ2-7; 7 nucleotides align to TRBD1. V lost 2 bases, J lost 3 bases, and 8 bases stayed unmatched. The CDR3 is made up of 15 amino acids. CDR1 is SGDLS, CDR2 YYNGEE, per germline. The CDR3 loop is CASSVTDRWDYEQYF. The CDR3 region has the DNA TGTGCCAGCAGCGTCACGGACAGGTGGGACTACGAGCAGTACTTC.

For the CDR3, the DNA is TGTGCCAGCAGCCGACAGGGGAACTATGGCTACACCTTC. Translating gives CASSRQGNYGYTF. This chain uses TRBV13 with TRBJ1-2; 8 nucleotides line up with TRBD1. CDR1 is PRHDT and CDR2 is FYEKMQ in the germline V gene (reference sequence). CDR3 length: 13 amino acids. With 5 bases clipped from V and 2 bases from J, the junction kept 1 base outside the gene matches.

This chain joins TRBV19 and TRBJ2-2; D is perhaps TRBD1 (6 bases). This CDR3 has 15 amino acids. CDR1 and CDR2 (germline): LNHDA, SQIVND (reference sequence). Trimming removed 7 bases at V and 2 bases at J, with 14 bases between. In DNA, the CDR3 is TGTGCCAGTACCCCGGACAGACATAACACCGGGGAGCTGTTTTTT. Its translation: CASTPDRHNTGELFF.

This sequence joins TRBV5-1 and TRBJ2-2, with 7 bases matching TRBD1. After removal of 3 bases from V and 2 bases from J, the junction contained 4 bases not matched to a gene. Germline values: CDR1 SGHRS, CDR2 YFSETQ. This CDR3 spans 15 amino acids. The CDR3 DNA reads TGCGCCAGCAGCTATGACAGGGCAAACACCGGGGAGCTGTTTTTT. This gives the protein CASSYDRANTGELFF.

J is TRBJ1-2 and V is TRBV27; TRBD1 is a possible D gene (6 bases). V was cut by 3 bases and J by 2 bases, with 13 bases left in between. Germline CDR1 and CDR2: MNHEY and SMNVEV (reference sequence). The CDR3 is made up of 15 amino acids. CDR3 sequence reads: CASSLIGQLNYGYTF. CDR3 DNA: TGTGCCAGCAGTTTGATCGGACAGCTCAACTATGGCTACACCTTC.

V gene TRBV9 combines with J gene TRBJ1-1, with D possibly matching TRBD1 (5 bases). The CDR3 length is 12 residues. Trimming pared 4 bases from V and 10 bases from J, leaving 14 bases between. CDR1 and CDR2 (germline): SGDLS, YYNGEE. This CDR3 reads CASSPGLNRAFF. CDR3 sequence (DNA): TGTGCCAGCAGCCCAGGGTTAAATAGAGCTTTCTTT.

The rearrangement joins TRBV30 to TRBJ1-1; no reliable D call. The length of the CDR3 is 13 residues. V lost 0 bases and J 8 bases, leaving 13 bases between the germline ends. Germline V lookup: CDR1 GTSNPN, CDR2 SVGIG (reference sequence). CDR3 DNA sequence: TGTGCCTGGAGTGTACTCTCTACAGCCGAAGCTTTCTTT. This encodes CAWSVLSTAEAFF.

This clone has a single count. The V call is TRBV28, the J call TRBJ1-5; 7 bases are shared with TRBD1. Germline loops: CDR1 MDHEN, CDR2 SYDVKM. V gave up 7 bases and J gave up 0 bases; unmatched junction bases: 6. The CDR3 covers 15 residues. CDR3 DNA: TGTGCCAGCAAACAGGGGACAGCTAGCAATCAGCCCCAGCATTTT. Translation: CASKQGTASNQPQHF.

DNA of the CDR3: TGTGCCAGCAGGTGGGGGAGGAACGCCCACACTGAAGCTTTCTTT. As protein: CASRWGRNAHTEAFF. V usage is TRBV27 and J usage is TRBJ1-1, with D possibly being TRBD1 (5 bases). The germline CDR1 and CDR2 sequences are MNHEY and SMNVEV (reference sequence). V lost 6 bases and J lost 3, with 17 bases in between. This CDR3 region has 15 residues.

The genes are TRBV7-8 and TRBJ1-5; 7 bases match TRBD1. Trimming took 1 base from V and 7 from J; bases not matched to a gene: 7. The CDR3 is 15 residues long. Germline CDR1 is SGHVS and CDR2 is FQNEAQ. The CDR3 DNA follows: TGTGCCAGCAGCTTAGGGACAGGTGGAGGCCAGCCCCAGCATTTT. Translation: CASSLGTGGGQPQHF.

The rearrangement uses TRBV2 and TRBJ2-3; weak D call: TRBD2 (6 bases). CDR1 and CDR2 (germline): SNHLY, FYNNEI. The CDR3 sequence is 14 residues long. The V gene lost 7 bases and the J gene lost 7 bases, with 18 bases spanning the gap. This CDR3 reads CASKMNLEGHTQYF. As DNA, the CDR3 is TGTGCCAGCAAAATGAATCTGGAGGGGCATACGCAGTATTTT. Looking up the rest from reference TRBV2 and TRBJ2-3 gives the full variable domain: EPEVTQTPSHQVTQMGQEVILRCVPISNHLYFYWYRQILGQKVEFLVSFYNNEISEKSEIFDDQFSVERPDGSNFTLKIRSTKLEDSAMYFCASKMNLEGHTQYFGPGTRLTVL.

The genes are TRBV7-3 and TRBJ2-1; tentatively, D is TRBD2 (6 bases). Germline CDR1 and CDR2: SGHTA and FQGTGA. The CDR3 covers 15 residues. Deletions cut 4 bases from V and 9 bases from J, with 19 bases between. CDR3: CASSSPERLVVEQFF. CDR3 DNA sequence: TGTGCCAGCAGCTCCCCGGAACGACTAGTGGTTGAGCAGTTCTTC.

This clone came up a few times. This chain links TRBV4-1 with TRBJ1-3, with no clear D. Looked up from germline, CDR1 is MGHRA and CDR2 is YSYEKL. This CDR3 comprises 13 residues. Trimming removed 0 bases from V and 7 bases from J, with 7 bases in between. CDR3 sequence: CASSQDLANTIYF. The CDR3 nucleotides read TGCGCCAGCAGCCAAGATTTAGCCAACACCATATATTTT.

This CDR3 is CASSYSQGSNSPLHF. The CDR3 DNA sequence: TGTGCCAGCAGTTACTCTCAGGGCTCAAATTCACCCCTCCACTTT. This rearrangement joins TRBV6-5 to TRBJ1-6; a weak D match, TRBD1 (5 bases). The CDR3 consists of 15 residues. V was pared by 0 bases and J by 7 bases, with 10 bases between. Germline CDR1 is MNHEY and CDR2 is SVGAGI.

This chain links TRBV27 with TRBJ2-7, with TRBD2 as a possible D gene (5 bases). The germline CDR1 and CDR2 sequences are MNHEY and SMNVEV (reference sequence). V was shortened by 2 bases and J by 3 bases, with 8 bases between the two germline ends. CDR3 size: 13 residues. For the CDR3, the DNA is TGTGCCAGCAGTTTAACGACTAACTACGAGCAGTACTTC. Translated: CASSLTTNYEQYF.

The V call is TRBV18, the J call TRBJ2-7; 7 bases are shared with TRBD1. The J segment lost 0 bases and the V segment lost 2 bases, leaving 4 bases of the junction unmatched. CDR1 is KGHSH and CDR2 is LQKENI in the germline V gene. CDR3 length: 15 residues. CDR3 region: CASSPGTASSYEQYF. As DNA, the CDR3 is TGTGCCAGCTCACCAGGGACAGCAAGCTCCTACGAGCAGTACTTC.